Listed here are 22 T cell receptor beta chains from one sample, sequenced in a study of spatial heterogeneity in lung cancer. Study results and caveats: Within tumors, counts of expanded alpha and beta TCRs tracked tumor mutation counts.

As for time point: sample taken at primary tumor resection. TCRdb re-analysed the 5' RACE reads in MiXCR, keeping a single row per CDR3 protein. This table has 18,000 or so distinct CDR3 sequences, around 6.9% appearing once. For these TCRs, the target antigens are not known. The source was lung tumor tissue, collected at surgery. The receptors originated from a female donor with early-stage non-small cell lung cancer.

This clonotype has ten or more counts. The chain employs TRBV12-3 or TRBV12-4 and TRBJ2-6; tentatively, D is TRBD2 (6 bases). The CDR3 runs to 18 residues. Trimming removed 7 bases at V and 0 bases at J, with 19 bases between. The CDR3 sequence: CASITLGEDISGANVLTF. DNA for the CDR3: TGTGCCAGCATCACCTTGGGGGAGGATATCTCTGGGGCCAACGTCCTGACTTTC.

The J gene is TRBJ2-6, the V gene TRBV5-6; a possible D gene is TRBD2 (5 bases). The CDR3 sequence is 18 residues long. The V and J ends lost 0 bases and 1 base respectively, with 14 bases between them. Germline V gene sequence: CDR1 SGHDT, CDR2 YYEEEE. This CDR3 reads CASSLAGGSKSGANVLTF. The CDR3 DNA sequence: TGTGCCAGCAGCTTGGCCGGAGGCTCCAAATCTGGGGCCAACGTCCTGACTTTC.

This clonotype has a count of ten or more. The V gene is TRBV29-1, the J gene TRBJ2-1, with D unresolved. The CDR3 runs to 14 residues. V was cut by 5 bases and J by 3 bases, with 14 bases left in between. Germline CDR1 is SQVTM and CDR2 is ANQGSEA. The CDR3 nucleotides read TGCAGCGTTTCGAGGTCAGGCGACTACAATGAGCAGTTCTTC. Its protein product is CSVSRSGDYNEQFF.

This clonotype occurred many times. The chain combines TRBV7-6 with TRBJ1-6, with TRBD1 as a possible D gene (5 bases). Trimming left V 5 bases short and J 6 bases short, with 20 bases between. Germline V gene data show CDR1 as SGHVS and CDR2 as FNYEAQ. The CDR3 length is 17 residues. The CDR3 region has the DNA TGTGCCAGCAGCCCGGGGCGAGGACAAGGTCCTAATTCACCCCTCCACTTT. Its protein product is CASSPGRGQGPNSPLHF.

This clonotype was seen many times. Germline is not matched at one junction end, which may reflect a read error. The rearrangement links TRBV29-1 to TRBJ1-2; tentatively, D is TRBD1 (5 bases). The CDR3 runs to 10 residues. CDR1 is SQVTM, CDR2 ANQGSEA, per germline. The CDR3 nucleotides read TGCAGCGTTGAAAAAGGGGCGTCCTCATTC. Its protein product is CSVEKGASSF.

This clonotype was seen many times. The V call is TRBV5-1, the J call TRBJ2-5; D possibly corresponds to TRBD1 (5 bases). Between the trimmed V and J ends, which lost 0 bases and 2 bases, there was a span of 11 bases. CDR1 is SGHRS and CDR2 is YFSETQ in the germline V gene. CDR3 length: 15 residues. The DNA for the CDR3 is TGCGCCAGCAGCTTGGGTTTCGGACAACAAGAGACCCAGTACTTC. Its translation is CASSLGFGQQETQYF.

This clonotype was observed at least ten times. The chain uses TRBV7-2 and TRBJ1-2; 8 bases line up with TRBD1. Germline V lookup: CDR1 SGHTA, CDR2 FQGNSA. The CDR3 runs to 16 residues. Trimming cost V 5 bases and J 5 bases; bases outside gene matches: 13. This CDR3 is CASSPSAGGRGYGYTF. DNA for the CDR3: TGTGCCAGCAGCCCTAGCGCAGGGGGCCGGGGATATGGCTACACCTTC.

This clonotype was counted ten times or more. The rearrangement uses TRBV5-1 and TRBJ1-4, with no clear D. The CDR3 spans 14 residues. V lost 2 bases to trimming and J lost 8 bases, with 13 bases between them. Per the germline V gene, CDR1 is SGHRS and CDR2 is YFSETQ. CDR3 loop: CASSFGLRGEKLFF. The DNA of the CDR3 is TGCGCCAGCAGCTTCGGACTCCGAGGGGAAAAACTGTTTTTT.

At least ten counts were recorded for this clonotype. The chain has TRBV28 and TRBJ2-1; TRBD2 matches at 11 bases. This CDR3 comprises 19 residues. Trimming removed 1 base from V and 10 bases from J; junction bases left unmatched: 18. Germline V CDR1 and CDR2: MDHEN, SYDVKM. CDR3: CASSLYVAGGPKSMVEQFF. The CDR3 DNA follows: TGTGCCAGCAGTTTATATGTAGCGGGAGGGCCCAAGAGCATGGTAGAGCAGTTCTTC.

This clonotype was picked up many times. This chain connects TRBV6-1 to TRBJ1-6; a possible D gene is TRBD1 (5 bases). This CDR3 is built from 14 residues. CDR1 MNHNS and CDR2 SASEGT come from the germline V gene. V was trimmed by 2 bases and J by 10 bases, leaving 12 bases between them. Here the CDR3 reads CASSEISTGSPLHF. CDR3 DNA sequence: TGTGCCAGCAGTGAAATCAGTACAGGCTCACCCCTCCACTTT.

This clonotype came up many times. This chain joins TRBV9 and TRBJ1-5; a weak D match, TRBD1 (5 bases). The CDR3 is 15 residues long. Germline V gene data show CDR1 as SGDLS and CDR2 as YYNGEE. Trimming left V 0 bases short and J 6 bases short, with 13 bases between. Here the CDR3 reads CASSVGDAGRQPQHF. The CDR3 nucleotides read TGTGCCAGCAGCGTAGGAGACGCAGGGCGTCAGCCCCAGCATTTT.

This clonotype occurred many times. The V gene is TRBV28, the J gene TRBJ2-3; unclear D gene. This CDR3 has 10 residues. V lost 8 bases to trimming and J lost 3 bases, with 3 bases between them. Germline CDR1 and CDR2: MDHEN and SYDVKM. CDR3 DNA sequence: TGTGCCAGCGGAACAGATACGCAGTATTTT. Its protein is CASGTDTQYF.

This clonotype was counted at least ten times. This sequence joins TRBV19 and TRBJ2-3; D uncertain. The CDR3 has 14 amino acids. Trimming cost V 2 bases and J 1 base, with 7 bases left between them. CDR1 is LNHDA, CDR2 SQIVND, per germline (reference sequence). CDR3: CASSIFWGTDTQYF. CDR3 sequence (DNA): TGTGCCAGTAGTATATTTTGGGGCACAGATACGCAGTATTTT.

The sample holds many counts of this clonotype. The chain carries TRBV4-1 and TRBJ2-3; a possible D gene is TRBD2 (6 bases). V lost 0 bases and J 0 bases, leaving 10 bases between the germline ends. The CDR3 runs to 16 residues. Germline lookup yields CDR1 MGHRA and CDR2 YSYEKL. The DNA for the CDR3 is TGCGCCAGCAGCCAAGATTTCGGGACTAGCACAGATACGCAGTATTTT. Amino acids: CASSQDFGTSTDTQYF.

This clonotype turned up a few times. The chain recombines TRBV6-5 with TRBJ2-1; 11 positions agree with TRBD2. Trimming removed 8 bases from V and 8 bases from J; junction bases left unmatched: 5. This CDR3 has 13 residues. Germline CDR1 and CDR2: MNHEY and SVGAGI. The CDR3 region is CASGRLAGYEQFF. In DNA, the CDR3 is TGTGCCAGCGGAAGACTAGCGGGATATGAGCAGTTCTTC.

This clonotype was recorded at least ten times. V is TRBV6-2 or TRBV6-3 and J is TRBJ1-6; possible D gene TRBD1, 5 bases. Germline-derived CDR1 and CDR2 are MNHEY and SVGEGT. The V end lost 6 bases, the J end lost 8 bases, and 17 bases lay between the germline ends. This CDR3 comprises 15 residues. The CDR3 region is CASSVSGTDYSPLHF. The DNA of the CDR3 is TGTGCCAGCAGCGTCTCCGGGACTGATTATTCACCCCTCCACTTT.

This clonotype was found many times. The chain joins TRBV7-2 to TRBJ2-2, with D possibly being TRBD1 (5 bases). The V end lost 4 bases, the J end lost 3 bases, and 9 bases lay between the germline ends. The CDR3 sequence is 14 residues long. Germline V gene sequence: CDR1 SGHTA, CDR2 FQGNSA. CDR3 in amino acids: CASSSGRYTGELFF. CDR3 DNA: TGTGCCAGCAGCTCAGGGCGGTACACCGGGGAGCTGTTTTTT.

This clonotype was detected ten times or more. This chain uses TRBV7-2 with TRBJ2-5; D is unresolved. The CDR3 runs to 17 residues. The germline CDR1 and CDR2 sequences are SGHTA and FQGNSA. Trimming removed 1 base at V and 2 bases at J, with 17 bases between. The CDR3 DNA is TGTGCCAGCAGCTTAGATTCGGGTAGCACTCTACAAGAGACCCAGTACTTC. Amino acid sequence: CASSLDSGSTLQETQYF.

The sample holds many counts of this clonotype. The rearrangement links TRBV7-2 to TRBJ2-2; 10 positions agree with TRBD2. V dropped 3 bases and J dropped 6; count of bases not matched to a gene: 4. Germline loops: CDR1 SGHTA, CDR2 FQGNSA. This CDR3 is built from 15 residues. CDR3: CASSFNLAGAGELFF. CDR3 DNA: TGTGCCAGCAGCTTTAATCTAGCGGGAGCCGGGGAGCTGTTTTTT.

There are many counts of this clonotype. The chain recombines TRBV5-1 with TRBJ1-1, with a possible D match to TRBD1 (5 bases). V was clipped by 4 bases and J by 2 bases, with 12 bases between them. Germline CDR1 and CDR2: SGHRS and YFSETQ. The CDR3 is 14 amino acids. The CDR3 here is CASSQGTVNTEAFF. The CDR3 DNA reads TGCGCCAGCAGCCAAGGGACGGTCAACACTGAAGCTTTCTTT.

This clonotype was counted at least ten times. The chain employs TRBV3-1 and TRBJ1-6; 7 nucleotides agree with TRBD1. The J segment lost 7 bases and the V segment lost 4 bases, leaving 10 bases of the junction unmatched. CDR3 size: 16 residues. Germline V gene lookup returns CDR1 LGHDT and CDR2 YNNKEL (reference sequence). CDR3 residues: CASSPRGQAGNSPLHF. CDR3 sequence (DNA): TGTGCCAGCAGCCCCCGAGGACAGGCGGGCAATTCACCCCTCCACTTT.

This clonotype ranks as medium-sized (0.01 to 0.1%). The rearrangement uses TRBV20-1 and TRBJ1-1; D ambiguous. Germline V CDR1 and CDR2: DFQATT, SNEGSKA (reference sequence). This CDR3 region has 14 residues. Trimming left V 3 bases short and J 0 bases short, with 11 bases between. CDR3 DNA sequence: TGCAGTGCTAGGGTCCCCGGGGTGAACACTGAAGCTTTCTTT. This encodes CSARVPGVNTEAFF.